The clone carrying this T cell receptor beta chain was seen a few times. What it recognizes is unknown. These data originate in a study of blood T cells in healthy people across ages. Study-wide background: Template switching caught about one barcoded beta molecule for each two T cells.

Looked up from germline, CDR1 is SGDLS and CDR2 is YYNGEE. This CDR3 comprises 20 residues. A second PCR, run for roughly 7 to 11 cycles, used a sample-barcoded 5' primer plus a J-beta primer mix. TCRdb reprocessed the 5' RACE reads via MiXCR and lists one record per CDR3 protein. The sample lists 800,000 to 1,300,000 distinct CDR3 sequences; roughly a quarter were seen once. Study outcomes and limitations: In these data, TCR beta diversity tracked strongly with naive T cell percentage. In older individuals, TCR beta diversity per million T cells was lower, falling roughly linearly with age.

Researchers collected roughly 10 milliliters of peripheral blood from every single donor. This same sample was also taken into another study, of T cells of mothers and their children.

Sequenced sample: blood. The receptor was derived from a girl between 2 and 10 years old in good health. This chain links TRBV9 with TRBJ2-3; D not certain. The end of the DNA fits TRBJ1-5 better, so the J call may be wrong. Here the CDR3 reads CASSVGRWLAGGLGTDTQHF. The CDR3 nucleotides read TGTGCCAGCAGCGTAGGTCGTTGGCTAGCGGGAGGGCTTGGCACAGATACGCAGCATTTT.